This is a list of T cell receptor beta chains from one sample in a study of cytomegalovirus exposure and HLA in healthy donors. Here immunoSEQ multiplex PCR was the method, and the copy in TCRdb shows in-frame clones only, minus some. The sample has around 140,000 clones, approximately 82% seen once. The sample was PBMCs. These TCRs come from a woman aged 35 to 49 in good health and CMV-seronegative. CDR3s include the opening cysteine and the closing phenylalanine or tryptophan. The D gene is left open where the match is weak. Expanded clones get a size class; other rows say once, few or many, or leave the size out.

V gene: TRBV5-8; D gene: NA; clone size: NA; J gene: TRBJ1-1; CDR3 protein: CASSYRTANTEAFF; CDR3 DNA: TGTGCCAGCAGCTATCGGACTGCGAACACTGAAGCTTTCTTT
V gene: TRBV7-2; D gene: TRBD2; clone size: NA; J gene: TRBJ2-7; CDR3 protein: CASSDSGSVSYEQYF; CDR3 DNA: TGTGCCAGCAGCGATAGCGGGAGCGTCTCATACGAGCAGTACTTC
V gene: TRBV5-6; D gene: TRBD2; clone size: NA; J gene: TRBJ2-7; CDR3 protein: CASSLGASGTYEQYF; CDR3 DNA: TGTGCCAGCAGCTTGGGGGCTAGCGGGACCTACGAGCAGTACTTC
V gene: TRBV5-1; D gene: TRBD2; clone size: NA; J gene: TRBJ2-2; CDR3 protein: CASSSGIRTGELFF; CDR3 DNA: TGCGCCAGCTCTAGCGGGATACGGACCGGGGAGCTGTTTTTT
V gene: TRBV5-6; D gene: TRBD1; clone size: NA; J gene: TRBJ1-2; CDR3 protein: CASSESYRGGYTF; CDR3 DNA: TGTGCCAGCAGCGAATCATACAGGGGCGGCTACACCTTC
V gene: TRBV6-5; D gene: NA; clone size: NA; J gene: TRBJ2-2; CDR3 protein: CATATEYTGELFF; CDR3 DNA: TGTGCCACAGCTACGGAGTACACCGGGGAGCTGTTTTTT
V gene: TRBV7-6; D gene: TRBD2; clone size: NA; J gene: TRBJ2-1; CDR3 protein: CASSHSGTSVYEQFF; CDR3 DNA: TGTGCCAGCAGTCATTCGGGGACTAGCGTTTATGAGCAGTTCTTC
V gene: TRBV7-3; D gene: TRBD2; clone size: NA; J gene: TRBJ2-7; CDR3 protein: CASSLTSGGREQYF; CDR3 DNA: TGTGCCAGCAGCTTAACTTCGGGAGGCAGGGAGCAGTACTTC
V gene: TRBV25-1; D gene: TRBD2; clone size: few; J gene: TRBJ2-7; CDR3 protein: CASSDWGGSIREQYF; CDR3 DNA: TGTGCCAGCAGTGATTGGGGGGGTTCCATACGCGAGCAGTACTTC
V gene: TRBV27; D gene: TRBD1; clone size: NA; J gene: TRBJ1-2; CDR3 protein: CASSPGTGNYGYTF; CDR3 DNA: TGTGCCAGCAGTCCGGGGACAGGCAACTATGGCTACACCTTC
V gene: TRBV5-4; D gene: NA; clone size: NA; J gene: TRBJ2-5; CDR3 protein: CASSGGGAGKETQYF; CDR3 DNA: TGTGCCAGCAGCGGGGGGGGCGCGGGAAAAGAGACCCAGTACTTC
V gene: TRBV28; D gene: NA; clone size: NA; J gene: TRBJ2-3; CDR3 protein: CASSGANTDTQYF; CDR3 DNA: TGTGCCAGCAGTGGGGCTAACACAGATACGCAGTATTTT
V gene: TRBV7-3; D gene: TRBD1; clone size: NA; J gene: TRBJ2-7; CDR3 protein: CASSPGQGFDEQYF; CDR3 DNA: TGTGCCAGCAGCCCGGGACAGGGTTTTGACGAGCAGTACTTC
V gene: TRBV28; D gene: TRBD2; clone size: NA; J gene: TRBJ2-5; CDR3 protein: CASSLAGGGPETQYF; CDR3 DNA: TGTGCCAGCAGTTTAGCGGGAGGGGGTCCAGAGACCCAGTACTTC
V gene: TRBV7-8; D gene: NA; clone size: NA; J gene: TRBJ1-3; CDR3 protein: CASSLVPKPGNTIYF; CDR3 DNA: TGTGCCAGCAGCTTAGTTCCTAAGCCTGGAAACACCATATATTTT
V gene: TRBV19; D gene: NA; clone size: NA; J gene: TRBJ2-5; CDR3 protein: CASSIHREETQYF; CDR3 DNA: TGTGCCAGTAGTATACACAGGGAAGAGACCCAGTACTTC
V gene: TRBV28; D gene: NA; clone size: NA; J gene: TRBJ2-7; CDR3 protein: CASSPPLGYEQYF; CDR3 DNA: TGTGCCAGCAGTCCGCCTCTAGGTTACGAGCAGTACTTC
V gene: TRBV30; D gene: TRBD1; clone size: NA; J gene: TRBJ1-6; CDR3 protein: CAWYPGTGYNSPLHF; CDR3 DNA: TGTGCCTGGTACCCCGGGACAGGTTATAATTCACCCCTCCACTTT
V gene: TRBV2; D gene: TRBD1; clone size: NA; J gene: TRBJ1-5; CDR3 protein: CASSTDRGSNQPQHF; CDR3 DNA: TGTGCCAGCAGTACCGACAGGGGAAGCAATCAGCCCCAGCATTTT
V gene: TRBV4-1; D gene: NA; clone size: NA; J gene: TRBJ1-3; CDR3 protein: CASSQVPGSGNTIYF; CDR3 DNA: TGCGCCAGCAGCCAAGTGCCGGGATCTGGAAACACCATATATTTT
V gene: TRBV10-3; D gene: TRBD1; clone size: few; J gene: TRBJ1-1; CDR3 protein: CAISESTGSTEAFF; CDR3 DNA: TGTGCCATCAGTGAGTCGACAGGGAGCACTGAAGCTTTCTTT
V gene: TRBV5-1; D gene: NA; clone size: NA; J gene: TRBJ2-5; CDR3 protein: CASSLDRIETQYF; CDR3 DNA: TGCGCCAGCAGCTTGGACAGAATCGAGACCCAGTACTTC
V gene: TRBV7-2; D gene: TRBD2; clone size: NA; J gene: TRBJ2-2; CDR3 protein: CASSLAAGGSNTGELFF; CDR3 DNA: TGTGCCAGCAGCTTAGCAGCGGGAGGATCGAACACCGGGGAGCTGTTTTTT
V gene: TRBV6-5; D gene: NA; clone size: NA; J gene: TRBJ2-7; CDR3 protein: CASSAQITSYEQYF; CDR3 DNA: TGTGCCAGCAGTGCCCAGATCACCAGCTACGAGCAGTACTTC
V gene: TRBV4-3; D gene: NA; clone size: once; J gene: TRBJ2-1; CDR3 protein: CASSLRTGVYNEQFF; CDR3 DNA: TGCGCCAGCAGCCTCAGGACCGGGGTCTACAATGAGCAGTTCTTC
V gene: TRBV28; D gene: NA; clone size: NA; J gene: TRBJ2-2; CDR3 protein: CASSFNPAGELFF; CDR3 DNA: TGTGCCAGCAGTTTTAACCCGGCCGGGGAGCTGTTTTTT
V gene: TRBV19; D gene: TRBD1; clone size: NA; J gene: TRBJ1-1; CDR3 protein: CASLPPGQGFAEAFF; CDR3 DNA: TGTGCCAGCTTACCACCGGGACAGGGTTTCGCTGAAGCTTTCTTT
V gene: TRBV28; D gene: TRBD1; clone size: few; J gene: TRBJ1-2; CDR3 protein: CASSRQGNYGYTF; CDR3 DNA: TGTGCCAGCAGTCGACAGGGAAACTATGGCTACACCTTC
V gene: TRBV28; D gene: TRBD1; clone size: NA; J gene: TRBJ1-1; CDR3 protein: CASSLPGQGALTEAFF; CDR3 DNA: TGTGCCAGCAGTTTACCCGGACAGGGGGCGCTGACTGAAGCTTTCTTT
V gene: TRBV30; D gene: NA; clone size: NA; J gene: TRBJ2-3; CDR3 protein: CAWRAVFLGLTDTQYF; CDR3 DNA: TGTGCCTGGAGGGCCGTCTTTCTAGGACTGACAGATACGCAGTATTTT
V gene: TRBV5-6; D gene: TRBD2; clone size: NA; J gene: TRBJ2-7; CDR3 protein: CASSIQTSGYNYEQYF; CDR3 DNA: TGTGCCAGCAGCATTCAAACTAGCGGGTATAACTACGAGCAGTACTTC
V gene: TRBV10-3; D gene: TRBD1; clone size: NA; J gene: TRBJ2-2; CDR3 protein: CAIFGTDKYTGELFF; CDR3 DNA: TGTGCCATCTTTGGGACAGACAAATACACCGGGGAGCTGTTTTTT
V gene: TRBV6-5; D gene: NA; clone size: NA; J gene: TRBJ1-5; CDR3 protein: CASSRGGASNQPQHF; CDR3 DNA: TGTGCCAGCAGCCGTGGGGGGGCTAGCAATCAGCCCCAGCATTTT
V gene: TRBV5-4; D gene: NA; clone size: NA; J gene: TRBJ2-2; CDR3 protein: CASSLRQNTGELFF; CDR3 DNA: TGTGCCAGCAGCTTAAGACAGAACACCGGGGAGCTGTTTTTT
V gene: TRBV7-9; D gene: TRBD1; clone size: few; J gene: TRBJ1-5; CDR3 protein: CASSLETGNQPQHF; CDR3 DNA: TGCGCCAGCAGCTTAGAGACAGGGAATCAGCCCCAGCATTTT
V gene: TRBV11-2; D gene: NA; clone size: NA; J gene: TRBJ2-1; CDR3 protein: CASSLSPGVYKQFF; CDR3 DNA: TGTGCCAGCAGCTTATCCCCGGGTGTTTACAAGCAGTTCTTC
V gene: TRBV28; D gene: TRBD1; clone size: NA; J gene: TRBJ2-5; CDR3 protein: CASSFNRGIAETQYF; CDR3 DNA: TGTGCCAGCAGTTTTAACAGGGGGATTGCAGAGACCCAGTACTTC
V gene: TRBV27; D gene: TRBD1; clone size: NA; J gene: TRBJ1-6; CDR3 protein: CASTLYPGQGNSPLHF; CDR3 DNA: TGTGCCAGCACCTTGTACCCGGGACAGGGAAATTCACCCCTCCACTTT
V gene: TRBV5-6; D gene: NA; clone size: few; J gene: TRBJ2-7; CDR3 protein: CASSLAYEQYF; CDR3 DNA: TGTGCCAGCAGCTTGGCTTACGAGCAGTACTTC
V gene: TRBV28; D gene: TRBD1; clone size: few; J gene: TRBJ1-2; CDR3 protein: CASSPAGKTGMGYTF; CDR3 DNA: TGTGCCAGCAGCCCCGCGGGGAAGACAGGGATGGGCTACACCTTC
V gene: TRBV5-1; D gene: TRBD2; clone size: NA; J gene: TRBJ2-1; CDR3 protein: CASRWTSGRDNEQFF; CDR3 DNA: TGCGCCAGCAGGTGGACTAGCGGGAGGGACAATGAGCAGTTCTTC
V gene: TRBV28; D gene: NA; clone size: NA; J gene: TRBJ2-5; CDR3 protein: CASSLEGGETQYF; CDR3 DNA: TGTGCCAGCAGTTTAGAGGGGGGGGAGACCCAGTACTTC
V gene: TRBV5-8; D gene: NA; clone size: NA; J gene: TRBJ2-5; CDR3 protein: CASIPKGWRETQYF; CDR3 DNA: TGTGCCAGCATCCCCAAGGGGTGGAGAGAGACCCAGTACTTC
V gene: TRBV28; D gene: TRBD1; clone size: NA; J gene: TRBJ1-2; CDR3 protein: CASSFGQGALGYTF; CDR3 DNA: TGTGCCAGCAGTTTTGGACAGGGGGCGCTCGGCTACACCTTC
V gene: TRBV5-4; D gene: NA; clone size: NA; J gene: TRBJ2-6; CDR3 protein: CASYGGGANVLTF; CDR3 DNA: TGTGCCAGCTACGGGGGTGGGGCCAACGTCCTGACTTTC
V gene: TRBV14; D gene: NA; clone size: NA; J gene: TRBJ1-2; CDR3 protein: CASSRSQGTIYGYTF; CDR3 DNA: TGTGCCAGCAGCCGTTCCCAGGGGACCATCTATGGCTACACCTTC
V gene: TRBV4-2; D gene: TRBD1; clone size: few; J gene: TRBJ1-5; CDR3 protein: CASSQGGQGNQPQHF; CDR3 DNA: TGTGCCAGCAGCCAAGGGGGACAGGGCAATCAGCCCCAGCATTTT
V gene: TRBV29-1; D gene: NA; clone size: NA; J gene: TRBJ1-4; CDR3 protein: CSVGTWPDEKLFF; CDR3 DNA: TGCAGCGTGGGCACATGGCCGGATGAAAAACTGTTTTTT
V gene: TRBV7-6; D gene: NA; clone size: once; J gene: TRBJ2-1; CDR3 protein: CASSLAESSAYNEQFF; CDR3 DNA: TGTGCCAGCAGCTTAGCAGAGAGTTCCGCCTACAATGAGCAGTTCTTC
V gene: TRBV4-3; D gene: TRBD2; clone size: NA; J gene: TRBJ2-7; CDR3 protein: CASSRGLGSSYEQYF; CDR3 DNA: TGCGCCAGCAGCCGAGGACTAGGGAGCTCCTACGAGCAGTACTTC
V gene: TRBV5-1; D gene: NA; clone size: once; J gene: TRBJ2-7; CDR3 protein: CASSLVGEYEQYF; CDR3 DNA: TGCGCCAGCAGCTTGGTCGGAGAATACGAGCAGTACTTC
V gene: TRBV28; D gene: TRBD1; clone size: NA; J gene: TRBJ2-2; CDR3 protein: CASSPNRGLTGELFF; CDR3 DNA: TGTGCCAGCAGTCCCAACAGGGGCCTCACCGGGGAGCTGTTTTTT